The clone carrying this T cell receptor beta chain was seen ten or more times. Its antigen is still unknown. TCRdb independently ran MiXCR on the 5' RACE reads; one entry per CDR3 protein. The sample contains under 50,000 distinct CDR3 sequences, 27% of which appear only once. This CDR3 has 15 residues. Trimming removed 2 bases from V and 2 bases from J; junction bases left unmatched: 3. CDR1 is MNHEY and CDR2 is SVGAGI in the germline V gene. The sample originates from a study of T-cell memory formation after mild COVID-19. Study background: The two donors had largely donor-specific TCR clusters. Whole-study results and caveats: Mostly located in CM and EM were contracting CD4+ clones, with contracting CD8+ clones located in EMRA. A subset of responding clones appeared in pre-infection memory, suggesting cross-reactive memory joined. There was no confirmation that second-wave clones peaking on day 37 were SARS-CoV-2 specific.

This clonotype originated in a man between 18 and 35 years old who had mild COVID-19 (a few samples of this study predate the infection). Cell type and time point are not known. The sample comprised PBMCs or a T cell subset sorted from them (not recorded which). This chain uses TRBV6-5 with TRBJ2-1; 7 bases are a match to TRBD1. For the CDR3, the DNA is TGTGCCAGCAGTTACGGCAGGGGGACCTACAATGAGCAGTTCTTC. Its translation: CASSYGRGTYNEQFF.